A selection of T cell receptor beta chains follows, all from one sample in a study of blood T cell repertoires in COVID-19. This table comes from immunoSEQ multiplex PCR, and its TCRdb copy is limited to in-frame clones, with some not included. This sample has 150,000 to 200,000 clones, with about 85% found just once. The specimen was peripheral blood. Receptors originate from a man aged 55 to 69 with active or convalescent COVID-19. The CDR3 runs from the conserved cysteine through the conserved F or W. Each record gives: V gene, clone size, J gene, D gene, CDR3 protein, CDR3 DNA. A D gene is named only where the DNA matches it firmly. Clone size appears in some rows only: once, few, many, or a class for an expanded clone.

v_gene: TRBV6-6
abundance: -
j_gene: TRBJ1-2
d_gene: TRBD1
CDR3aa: CASSKGQGAYYGYTF
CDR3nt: TGTGCCAGCAGTAAAGGACAGGGGGCGTACTATGGCTACACCTTC

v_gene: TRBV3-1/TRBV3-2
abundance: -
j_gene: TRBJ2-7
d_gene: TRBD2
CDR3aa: CASSQRIGLAYEQYF
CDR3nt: TGTGCCAGCAGCCAAAGAATAGGACTAGCCTACGAGCAGTACTTC

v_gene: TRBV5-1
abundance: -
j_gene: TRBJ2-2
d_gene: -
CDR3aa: CASSLIANTGELFF
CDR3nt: TGCGCCAGCAGCTTAATAGCGAACACCGGGGAGCTGTTTTTT

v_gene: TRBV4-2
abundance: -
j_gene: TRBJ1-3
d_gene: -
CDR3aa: CASSQGRQGYTIYF
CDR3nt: TGTGCCAGCAGCCAAGGAAGGCAGGGATACACCATATATTTT

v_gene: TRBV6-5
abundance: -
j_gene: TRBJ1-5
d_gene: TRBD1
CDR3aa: CASSLTGTNQPQHF
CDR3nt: TGTGCCAGCAGTTTGACAGGGACCAATCAGCCCCAGCATTTT

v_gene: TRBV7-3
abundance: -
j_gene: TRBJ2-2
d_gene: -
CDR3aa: CASRQMTGNTGELFF
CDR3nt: TGTGCCAGCAGGCAGATGACAGGGAACACCGGGGAGCTGTTTTTT

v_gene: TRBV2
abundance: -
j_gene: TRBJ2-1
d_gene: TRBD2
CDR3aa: CASRRYELAGGRNEQFF
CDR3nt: TGTGCCAGCAGGAGGTACGAACTAGCGGGGGGCAGGAATGAGCAGTTCTTC

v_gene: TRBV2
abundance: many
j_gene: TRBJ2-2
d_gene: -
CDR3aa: CASTPLTTNTGELFF
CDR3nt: TGTGCCAGCACTCCCCTGACTACCAACACCGGGGAGCTGTTTTTT

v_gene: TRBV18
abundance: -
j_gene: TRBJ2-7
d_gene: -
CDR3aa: CASSHPDRDKSYEQYF
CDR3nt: TGTGCCAGCTCACACCCGGACCGGGACAAATCCTACGAGCAGTACTTC

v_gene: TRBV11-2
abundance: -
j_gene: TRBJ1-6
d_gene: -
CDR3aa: CASRAGYNSPLHF
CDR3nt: TGTGCCAGCAGAGCTGGCTATAATTCACCCCTCCACTTT

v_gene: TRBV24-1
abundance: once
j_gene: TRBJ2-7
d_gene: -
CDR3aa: CATSDFPPTPTYEQYF
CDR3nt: TGTGCCACCAGTGATTTCCCCCCGACACCTACCTACGAGCAGTACTTC

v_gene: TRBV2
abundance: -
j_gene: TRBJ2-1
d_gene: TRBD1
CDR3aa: CASSDRGNEQFF
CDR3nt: TGTGCCAGCAGCGACAGGGGCAATGAGCAGTTCTTC

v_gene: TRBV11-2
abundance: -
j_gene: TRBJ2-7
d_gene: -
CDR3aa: CASRKDIYEQYF
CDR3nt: TGTGCCAGCAGGAAGGACATCTACGAGCAGTACTTC

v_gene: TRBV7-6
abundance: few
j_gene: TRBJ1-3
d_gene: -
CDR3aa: CASSTYPQGPGNTIYF
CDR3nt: TGTGCCAGCAGCACCTACCCCCAGGGCCCCGGAAACACCATATATTTT

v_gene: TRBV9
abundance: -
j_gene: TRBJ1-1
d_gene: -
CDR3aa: CASSVVTAAEAFF
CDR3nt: TGTGCCAGCAGCGTAGTGACAGCCGCTGAAGCTTTCTTT

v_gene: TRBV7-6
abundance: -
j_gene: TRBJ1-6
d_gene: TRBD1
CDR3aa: CASSLVPGTDNSPLHF
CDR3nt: TGTGCCAGCAGCTTAGTCCCCGGGACAGATAATTCACCCCTCCACTTT

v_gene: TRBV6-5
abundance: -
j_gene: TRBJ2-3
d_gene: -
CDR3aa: CASSSAGTVRTDTQYF
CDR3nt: TGTGCCAGCAGTTCTGCCGGGACTGTACGCACAGATACGCAGTATTTT

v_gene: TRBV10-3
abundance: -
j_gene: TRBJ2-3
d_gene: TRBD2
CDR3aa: CALSETSGGAGSSDTQYF
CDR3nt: TGTGCCCTCAGCGAAACTAGCGGGGGGGCGGGGAGCTCAGATACGCAGTATTTT

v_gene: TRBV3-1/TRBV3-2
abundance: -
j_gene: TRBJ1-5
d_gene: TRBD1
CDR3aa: CASSQGGGTQPQHF
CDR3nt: TGTGCCAGCAGCCAAGGAGGGGGCACTCAGCCCCAGCATTTT

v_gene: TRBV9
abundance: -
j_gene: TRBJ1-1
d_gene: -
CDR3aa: CASSEGHDTEAFF
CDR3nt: TGTGCCAGCAGTGAGGGACACGACACTGAAGCTTTCTTT

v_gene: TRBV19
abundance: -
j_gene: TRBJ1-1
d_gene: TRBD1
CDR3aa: CASSIMDRGSEAFF
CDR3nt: TGTGCCAGTAGTATAATGGACAGGGGTTCTGAAGCTTTCTTT

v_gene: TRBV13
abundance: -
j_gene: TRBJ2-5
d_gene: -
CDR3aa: CASSYGQFAETQYF
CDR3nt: TGTGCCAGCAGCTATGGACAGTTTGCGGAGACCCAGTACTTC

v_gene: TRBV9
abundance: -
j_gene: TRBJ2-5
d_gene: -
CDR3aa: CASSQMGGQETQYF
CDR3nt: TGTGCCAGCAGCCAGATGGGGGGACAAGAGACCCAGTACTTC

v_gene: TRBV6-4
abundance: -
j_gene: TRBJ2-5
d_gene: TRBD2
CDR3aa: CASSRTSGGGLETQYF
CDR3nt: TGTGCCAGCAGCAGGACTAGCGGGGGAGGACTGGAGACCCAGTACTTC

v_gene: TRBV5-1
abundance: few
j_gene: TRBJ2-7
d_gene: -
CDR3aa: CASSSSSYEQYF
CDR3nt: TGCGCCAGCAGCTCCAGCTCCTACGAGCAGTACTTC

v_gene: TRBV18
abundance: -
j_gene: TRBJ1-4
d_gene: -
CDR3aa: CASSPQGMTNEKLFF
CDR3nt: TGTGCCAGTTCACCTCAGGGGATGACTAATGAAAAACTGTTTTTT

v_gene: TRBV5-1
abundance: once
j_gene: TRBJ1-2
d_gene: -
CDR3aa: CASSLGQANYGYTF
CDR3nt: TGCGCCAGCAGCTTGGGGCAGGCCAACTATGGCTACACCTTC

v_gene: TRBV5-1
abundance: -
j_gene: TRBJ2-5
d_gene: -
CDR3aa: CASSPRSQGETQYF
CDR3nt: TGCGCCAGCAGCCCTAGGTCGCAGGGGGAGACCCAGTACTTC

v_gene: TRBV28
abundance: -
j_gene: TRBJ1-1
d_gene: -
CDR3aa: CASSGDKNTEAFF
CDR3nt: TGTGCCAGCAGCGGGGACAAGAACACTGAAGCTTTCTTT

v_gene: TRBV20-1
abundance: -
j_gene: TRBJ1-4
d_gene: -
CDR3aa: CSSGGGGKLFF
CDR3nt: TGCAGTTCGGGGGGCGGGGGAAAACTGTTTTTT

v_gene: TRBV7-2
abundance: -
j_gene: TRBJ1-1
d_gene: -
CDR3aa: CASSSDRWNTEAFF
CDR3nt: TGTGCCAGCAGCTCAGACAGGTGGAACACTGAAGCTTTCTTT

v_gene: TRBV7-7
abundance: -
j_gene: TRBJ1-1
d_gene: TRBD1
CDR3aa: CASSLRTGEDTEAFF
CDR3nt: TGTGCCAGCAGCTTACGGACAGGGGAGGACACTGAAGCTTTCTTT

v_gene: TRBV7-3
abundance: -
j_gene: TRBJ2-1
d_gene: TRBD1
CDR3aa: CASSLMGQGDGEQFF
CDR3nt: TGTGCCAGCAGCTTAATGGGGCAGGGGGATGGTGAGCAGTTCTTC

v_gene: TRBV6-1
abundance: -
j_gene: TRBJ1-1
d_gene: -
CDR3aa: CASSEARQVEAFF
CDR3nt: TGTGCCAGCAGTGAAGCGCGACAGGTCGAAGCTTTCTTT

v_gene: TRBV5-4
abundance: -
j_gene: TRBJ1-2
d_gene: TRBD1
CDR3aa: CASSSQMGQNYGYTF
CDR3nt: TGTGCCAGCAGCTCCCAGATGGGACAGAACTATGGCTACACCTTC

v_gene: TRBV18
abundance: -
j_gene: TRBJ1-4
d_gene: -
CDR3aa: CASSPVRDEKLFF
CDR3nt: TGTGCCAGCTCACCAGTGAGGGATGAAAAACTGTTTTTT

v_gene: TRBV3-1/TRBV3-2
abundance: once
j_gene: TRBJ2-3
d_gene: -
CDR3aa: CASSQAYTDTQYF
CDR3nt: TGTGCCAGCAGCCAAGCCTACACAGATACGCAGTATTTT

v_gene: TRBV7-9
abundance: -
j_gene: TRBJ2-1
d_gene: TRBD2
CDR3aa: CASSLGLAVAEQFF
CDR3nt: TGTGCCAGCAGCTTAGGCCTAGCGGTCGCTGAGCAGTTCTTC

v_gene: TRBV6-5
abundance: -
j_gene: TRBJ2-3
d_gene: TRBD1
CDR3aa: CASRKQGSDTQYF
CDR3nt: TGTGCCAGCAGGAAACAGGGGTCAGATACGCAGTATTTT

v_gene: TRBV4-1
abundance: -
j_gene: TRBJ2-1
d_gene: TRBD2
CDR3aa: CASSLRLAEVNEQFF
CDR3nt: TGCGCCAGCAGCTTGAGACTAGCGGAGGTGAATGAGCAGTTCTTC

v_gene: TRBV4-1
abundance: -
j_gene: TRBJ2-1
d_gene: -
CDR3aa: CASSQAQKDEQFF
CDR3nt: TGCGCCAGCAGCCAAGCACAGAAAGATGAGCAGTTCTTC

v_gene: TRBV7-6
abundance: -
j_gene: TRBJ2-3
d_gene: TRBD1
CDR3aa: CASSLGLQGARGTDTQYF
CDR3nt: TGTGCCAGCAGCTTGGGCCTCCAGGGGGCAAGAGGCACAGATACGCAGTATTTT

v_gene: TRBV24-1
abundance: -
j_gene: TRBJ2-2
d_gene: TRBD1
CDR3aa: CATGTGNTGELFF
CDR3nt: TGTGCCACCGGGACAGGGAACACCGGGGAGCTGTTTTTT

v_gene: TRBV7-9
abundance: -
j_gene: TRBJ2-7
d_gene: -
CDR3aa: CASSHLTGPWSYEQYF
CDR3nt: TGTGCCAGCAGCCACCTGACAGGTCCTTGGTCCTACGAGCAGTACTTC

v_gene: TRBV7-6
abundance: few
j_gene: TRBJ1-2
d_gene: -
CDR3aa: CASSLRAGDSRGYTF
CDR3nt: TGTGCCAGCAGCTTAAGGGCAGGGGATTCTAGGGGCTACACCTTC

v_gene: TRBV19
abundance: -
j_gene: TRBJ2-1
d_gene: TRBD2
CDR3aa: CATRLAGAEIYNEQFF
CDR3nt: TGTGCCACCCGACTAGCGGGGGCCGAGATCTACAATGAGCAGTTCTTC